Listed below are T cell receptor beta chains from one sample, sequenced in a study of blood T cells in healthy people across ages. TCRdb recomputed calls from the 5' RACE reads with MiXCR, one row per CDR3 protein. Here the sample spans about 630,000 distinct CDR3 sequences, roughly 21% being singletons. The sample consisted of blood. The source is a man aged 65 to 79 in good health. Each CDR3 is given with its conserved first and last residue. The order of the fields is V gene, D gene, clone size, J gene, CDR3 DNA, CDR3 protein. A D gene is named only where the DNA matches it firmly. Rows give clone size only sometimes, using once, few, many, or a class for an expanded clone.

TRBV3-1,NA,few,TRBJ1-4,TGTGCCAGCAGCCATCTGCCGGAAAAACTGTTTTTT,CASSHLPEKLFF
TRBV7-9,TRBD2,NA,TRBJ2-3,TGTGCCAGCAGCCCGGGACTAGCGGGCGCGCGGAATACGCAGTATTTT,CASSPGLAGARNTQYF
TRBV10-3,TRBD2,NA,TRBJ2-1,TGTGCCATCGCAAAGAGCGGGGGGAGCTACAATGAGCAGTTCTTC,CAIAKSGGSYNEQFF
TRBV7-2,TRBD2,NA,TRBJ2-1,TGTGCCAGCAGCATAGCGGGAGGCCACAATGAGCAGTTCTTC,CASSIAGGHNEQFF
TRBV7-9,NA,many,TRBJ2-2,TGTGCCAGCAGCTTAGGGACAGAATCGTTGGAGCTGTTTTTT,CASSLGTESLELFF
TRBV6-2/TRBV6-3,TRBD1,few,TRBJ1-1,TGTGCCAGCAGTGAGCCCCCACAGGGGGTCGCTGAAGCTTTCTTT,CASSEPPQGVAEAFF
TRBV6-5,TRBD2,NA,TRBJ2-5,TGTGCCAGCACGTCGGGAGGAGAGACCCAGTACTTC,CASTSGGETQYF
TRBV14,TRBD1,few,TRBJ2-2,TGTGCCAGCAGCCAAGTGAGGCAGGGGGACACCGGGGAGCTGTTTTTT,CASSQVRQGDTGELFF
TRBV29-1,TRBD2,few,TRBJ2-1,TGCAGCGTTTCCCCTAGCGGGAGCGGTGAGCAGTTCTTC,CSVSPSGSGEQFF
TRBV12-3/TRBV12-4,NA,NA,TRBJ2-3,TGTGCCAGCAGCCGTCGGGAGAGAGCCTCGGATACGCAGTATTTT,CASSRRERASDTQYF
TRBV15,NA,NA,TRBJ2-7,TGTGCCACCAGCAGAGATAGGGCGGCCGTGTCCTCCTACGAGCAGTACTTC,CATSRDRAAVSSYEQYF
TRBV7-8,NA,many,TRBJ2-7,TGTGCCAGCAGCTTAGAAGGACACCTCTACGAGCAGTACTTC,CASSLEGHLYEQYF
TRBV25-1,NA,few,TRBJ2-1,TGTGCCAGCATTGAGGGGATTGAGCAGTTCTTC,CASIEGIEQFF
TRBV27,TRBD2,few,TRBJ2-1,TGTGCCAGCAGCACGGCCAACGGGAGGGATTACAATGAGCAGTTCTTC,CASSTANGRDYNEQFF
TRBV7-2,NA,few,TRBJ2-5,TGTGCCAGCAGCTCTTGGAAGTACCAAGAGACCCAGTACTTC,CASSSWKYQETQYF
TRBV5-5,TRBD1,few,TRBJ2-3,TGTGCCAGCACCCCTTGGCAGGGGGCGAGAGATACACAGTATTTT,CASTPWQGARDTQYF
TRBV20-1,NA,NA,TRBJ2-5,TGCAGTGCTAGAGACAACAGGCACCCACAAGAGACCCAGTACTTC,CSARDNRHPQETQYF
TRBV15,TRBD1,NA,TRBJ2-3,TGTGCCACCAGCAGAGTTAAAGGGGGCGGCACAGATACGCAGTATTTT,CATSRVKGGGTDTQYF